A single sample is the source of the 9 T cell receptor beta chains below, sequenced in a study of T cells in Graves' hyperthyroidism and ophthalmopathy. Amplified TCR beta CDR3 regions came from RNA transcripts. A first-round RT-PCR of the TCR CDR3 used the HTBI primer set. TCRdb passed the multiplex PCR reads through MiXCR, listing each CDR3 protein once. The sample records a few hundred thousand distinct CDR3 sequences, 13% to 15% being singletons. Sequencing used blood. Receptors originate from a woman under 30 with Graves' hyperthyroidism.

This clonotype has a count of ten or more. This sequence joins TRBV18 and TRBJ2-1; D is unclear. CDR1 and CDR2 from the germline V gene are KGHSH and LQKENI. Trimming stripped 5 bases from V and 8 bases from J, with 19 bases between. This CDR3 is 15 amino acids long. For the CDR3, the DNA is TGTGCCAGCTCAGAACAAAACGCCCTAGGCGATGAGCAGTTCTTC. Translated, it gives CASSEQNALGDEQFF.

This clonotype came up many times. This sequence joins TRBV20-1 and TRBJ2-2; 7 positions agree with TRBD2. Trimming removed 0 bases from V and 2 bases from J; junction bases left unmatched: 6. Germline V gives CDR1 DFQATT, CDR2 SNEGSKA (reference sequence). This CDR3 contains 16 residues. CDR3 protein: CSAREVERGNTGELFF. CDR3 nucleotide sequence: TGCAGTGCTAGAGAGGTCGAGCGGGGCAACACCGGGGAGCTGTTTTTT.

This clonotype was counted ten times or more. J is TRBJ2-1 and V is TRBV24-1, with 9 nucleotides matching TRBD2. The trim removed 7 bases at V and 5 bases at J, leaving 11 bases unmatched. This CDR3 has 16 residues. Looked up from germline, CDR1 is KGHDR and CDR2 is SFDVKD. This CDR3 reads CATSGRVGLAHNEQFF. The CDR3 DNA reads as TGTGCCACCAGCGGGCGGGTGGGACTAGCCCACAATGAGCAGTTCTTC.

This clonotype was observed a few times. The V call is TRBV9, the J call TRBJ2-1; TRBD2 matches 8 bases. Trimming cost V 1 base and J 8 bases; bases outside gene matches: 17. Germline CDR1 is SGDLS and CDR2 is YYNGEE. The CDR3 contains 18 residues. The CDR3 DNA is TGTGCCAGCAGCGTATGGGCGGACGGGACTAGGGGACGGGATGAGCAGTTCTTC. This encodes CASSVWADGTRGRDEQFF.

This chain uses TRBV6-1 with TRBJ2-5; TRBD2 matches at 14 bases. V lost 1 base and J lost 2; bases outside the gene matches: 12. This CDR3 has 20 residues. From germline, CDR1 is MNHNS and CDR2 SASEGT. This CDR3 is CASSEEWGTSGSRGQETQYF. CDR3 coding DNA: TGTGCCAGCAGTGAAGAGTGGGGGACTAGCGGGAGCCGGGGGCAAGAGACCCAGTACTTC.

This clonotype was found many times. V gene TRBV11-2 combines with J gene TRBJ2-7; D remains ambiguous. In germline, CDR1 is SGHAT, CDR2 FQNNGV. The CDR3 runs 14 residues. Trimming removed 1 base from V and 0 bases from J, with 7 bases in between. The chain's CDR3 is CASSLGRNSYEQYF. CDR3 in DNA: TGTGCCAGCAGCTTAGGGCGGAACTCCTACGAGCAGTACTTC.

This clonotype appeared many times. This chain joins TRBV6-1 and TRBJ2-5; no firm D call. The CDR3 runs to 11 residues. Between the trimmed V and J ends, which lost 8 bases and 2 bases, there was a span of 6 bases. CDR1 and CDR2 from the germline V gene are MNHNS and SASEGT. CDR3 residues: CASARQETQYF. The CDR3 bases are TGTGCCAGCGCGCGACAAGAGACCCAGTACTTC.

The table lists this clonotype with many counts. The chain couples TRBV14 to TRBJ2-1; the D is unclear. The V end lost 6 bases, the J end lost 7 bases, and 10 bases lay between the germline ends. The CDR3 has 12 amino acids. The germline V gene has CDR1 SGHDN and CDR2 FVKESK. The CDR3 DNA sequence: TGTGCCAGCAGTCCTACTATGAATGAGCAGTTCTTC. This sequence encodes CASSPTMNEQFF.

This clonotype was counted at least ten times. The V gene is TRBV18, the J gene TRBJ1-1; TRBD1 might be the D (5 bases). The V end was cut by 3 bases, the J end by 3 bases, with 11 bases between. Germline V gene lookup returns CDR1 KGHSH and CDR2 LQKENI. CDR3 length: 14 residues. In DNA, the CDR3 is TGTGCCAGCTCACCTCAGGGCCCACACACTGAAGCTTTCTTT. Translation: CASSPQGPHTEAFF.